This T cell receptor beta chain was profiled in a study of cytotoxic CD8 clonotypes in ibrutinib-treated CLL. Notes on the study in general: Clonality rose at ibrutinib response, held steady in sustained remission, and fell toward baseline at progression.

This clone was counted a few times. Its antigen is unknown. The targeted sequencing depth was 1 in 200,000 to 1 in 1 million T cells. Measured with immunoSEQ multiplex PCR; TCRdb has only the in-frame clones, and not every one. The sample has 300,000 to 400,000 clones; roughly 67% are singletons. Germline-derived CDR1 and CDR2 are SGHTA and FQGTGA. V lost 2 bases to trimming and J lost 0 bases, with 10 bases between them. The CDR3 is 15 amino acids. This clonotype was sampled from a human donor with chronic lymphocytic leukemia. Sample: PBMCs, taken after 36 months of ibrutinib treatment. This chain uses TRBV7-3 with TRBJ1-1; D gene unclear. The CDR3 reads CASSLGLGMNTEAFF. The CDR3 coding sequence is TGTGCCAGCAGCTTAGGGTTAGGGATGAACACTGAAGCTTTCTTT.